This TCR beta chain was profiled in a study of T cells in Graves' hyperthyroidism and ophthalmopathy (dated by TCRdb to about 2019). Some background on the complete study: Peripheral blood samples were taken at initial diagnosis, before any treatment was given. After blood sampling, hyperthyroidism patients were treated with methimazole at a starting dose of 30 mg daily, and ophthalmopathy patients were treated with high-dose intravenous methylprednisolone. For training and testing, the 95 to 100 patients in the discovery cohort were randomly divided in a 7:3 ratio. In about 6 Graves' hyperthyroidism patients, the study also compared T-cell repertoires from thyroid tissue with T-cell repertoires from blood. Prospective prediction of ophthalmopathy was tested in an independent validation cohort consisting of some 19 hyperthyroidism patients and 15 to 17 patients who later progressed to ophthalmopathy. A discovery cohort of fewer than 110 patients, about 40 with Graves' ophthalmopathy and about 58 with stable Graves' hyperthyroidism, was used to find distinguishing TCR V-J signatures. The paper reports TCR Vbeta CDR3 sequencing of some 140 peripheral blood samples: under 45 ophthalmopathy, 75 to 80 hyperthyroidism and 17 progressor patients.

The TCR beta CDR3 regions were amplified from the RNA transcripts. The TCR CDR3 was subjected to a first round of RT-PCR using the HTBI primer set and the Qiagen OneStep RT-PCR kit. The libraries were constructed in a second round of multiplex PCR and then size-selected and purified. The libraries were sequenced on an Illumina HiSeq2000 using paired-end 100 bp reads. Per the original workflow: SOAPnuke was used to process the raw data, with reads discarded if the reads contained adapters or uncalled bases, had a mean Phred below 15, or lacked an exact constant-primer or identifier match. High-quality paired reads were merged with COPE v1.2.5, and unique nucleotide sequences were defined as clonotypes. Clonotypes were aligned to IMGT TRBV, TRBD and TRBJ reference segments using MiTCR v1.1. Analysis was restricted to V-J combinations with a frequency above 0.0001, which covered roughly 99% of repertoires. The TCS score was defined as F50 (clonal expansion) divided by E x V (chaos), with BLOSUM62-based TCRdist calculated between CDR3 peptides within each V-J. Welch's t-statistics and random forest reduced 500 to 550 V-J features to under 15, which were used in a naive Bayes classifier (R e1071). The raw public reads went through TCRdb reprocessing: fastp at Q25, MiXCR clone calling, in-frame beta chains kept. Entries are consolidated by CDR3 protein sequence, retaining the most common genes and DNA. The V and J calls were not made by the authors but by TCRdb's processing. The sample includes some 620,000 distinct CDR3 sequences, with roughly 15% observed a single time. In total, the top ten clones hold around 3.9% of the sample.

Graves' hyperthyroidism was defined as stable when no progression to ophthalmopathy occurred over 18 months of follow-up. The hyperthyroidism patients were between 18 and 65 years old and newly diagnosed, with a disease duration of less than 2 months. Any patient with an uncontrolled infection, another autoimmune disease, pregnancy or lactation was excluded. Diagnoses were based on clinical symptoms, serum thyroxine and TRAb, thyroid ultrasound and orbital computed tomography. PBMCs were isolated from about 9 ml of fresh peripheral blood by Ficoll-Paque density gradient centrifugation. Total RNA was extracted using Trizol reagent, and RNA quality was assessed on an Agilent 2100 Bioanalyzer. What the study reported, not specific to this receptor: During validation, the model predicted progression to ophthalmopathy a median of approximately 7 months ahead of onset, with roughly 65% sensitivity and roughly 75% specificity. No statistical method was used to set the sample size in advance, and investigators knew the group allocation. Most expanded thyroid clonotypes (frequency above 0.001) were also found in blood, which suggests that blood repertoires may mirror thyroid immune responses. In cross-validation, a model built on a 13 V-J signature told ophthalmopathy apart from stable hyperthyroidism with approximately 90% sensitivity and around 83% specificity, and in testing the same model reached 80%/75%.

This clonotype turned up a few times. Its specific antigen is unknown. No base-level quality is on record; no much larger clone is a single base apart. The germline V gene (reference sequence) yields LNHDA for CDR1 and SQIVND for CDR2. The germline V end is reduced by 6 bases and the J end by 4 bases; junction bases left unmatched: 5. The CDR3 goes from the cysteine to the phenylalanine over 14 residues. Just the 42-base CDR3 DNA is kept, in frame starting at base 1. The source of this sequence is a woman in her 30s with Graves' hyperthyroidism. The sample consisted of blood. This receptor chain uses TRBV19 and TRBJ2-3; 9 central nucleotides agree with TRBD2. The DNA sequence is TGTGCCAGTAGAGGAGCGGGAGGAGCAGATACGCAGTATTTT. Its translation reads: CASRGAGGADTQYF.